Included here is one TCR beta chain sequence, with context. The source of the sample is a study of control samples from healthy donors and cancer patients. TCRdb's table, derived via immunoSEQ multiplex PCR, lists solely in-frame clones and lacks some. This sample has 150,000 to 180,000 clones, with over 85% found just once. The length of the CDR3 is 14 residues. J was trimmed by 4 bases and V by 4 bases; bases with no gene match: 6. Germline assignment: CDR1 SGHRS and CDR2 YFSETQ. The TCR was taken from a man aged 35 to 55 in good health. V and J are TRBV5-1 and TRBJ1-1; 8 positions match TRBD1. The material sequenced was blood. The CDR3 is CASSLDRAGTEAFF. The CDR3 region has the DNA TGCGCCAGCAGCCTGGACAGGGCGGGCACTGAAGCTTTCTTT.